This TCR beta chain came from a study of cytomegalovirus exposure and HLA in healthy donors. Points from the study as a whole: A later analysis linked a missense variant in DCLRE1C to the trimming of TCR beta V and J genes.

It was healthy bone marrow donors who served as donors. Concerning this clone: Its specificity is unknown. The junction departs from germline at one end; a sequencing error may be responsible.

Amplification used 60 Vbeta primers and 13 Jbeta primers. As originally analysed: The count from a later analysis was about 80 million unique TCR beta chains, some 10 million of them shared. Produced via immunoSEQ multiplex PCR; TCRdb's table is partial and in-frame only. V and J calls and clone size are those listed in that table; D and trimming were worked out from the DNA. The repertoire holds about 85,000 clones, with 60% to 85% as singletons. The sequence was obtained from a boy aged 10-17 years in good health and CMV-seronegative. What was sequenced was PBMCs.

Here the CDR3 reads CASNWGLNLKGF. CDR3 DNA: TGTGCCAGCAACTGGGGCTTAAACTTAAAGGGCTTC. The chain employs TRBV5-8 and TRBJ2-7; D possibly corresponds to TRBD1 (5 bases). The CDR3 covers 12 residues. Germline values: CDR1 SGHTS, CDR2 YDEGEE.